Sequencing of this T cell receptor beta chain was carried out in a study of identical twins. In its sample, this clonotype was seen a few times. The CDR3 runs to 13 residues. Trimming removed 6 bases from V and 2 bases from J, with 8 bases in between. TCRdb processed the 5' RACE reads anew with MiXCR; each CDR3 protein has one entry. The sample has around 250,000 distinct CDR3 sequences; 6.5% to 8% are singletons. This sample was shared with a second study, whose subject was T cells expressing NK-cell markers. Per that paper: Most of the eight sequenced donors were HCMV-seropositive; one was seronegative. With an anti-gamma-delta TCR antibody, sorting in several experiments was kept to alpha-beta TCR T cells.

The sequencing sample was made of CD8+ T cells sorted from blood. The chain carries TRBV12-3 or TRBV12-4 and TRBJ2-1, with D uncertain. The receptor comes from a woman aged 18 to 35 in good health. The DNA for the CDR3 is TGTGCCAGCAGCAGCGATACCTACAATGAGCAGTTCTTC. The encoded protein is CASSSDTYNEQFF.